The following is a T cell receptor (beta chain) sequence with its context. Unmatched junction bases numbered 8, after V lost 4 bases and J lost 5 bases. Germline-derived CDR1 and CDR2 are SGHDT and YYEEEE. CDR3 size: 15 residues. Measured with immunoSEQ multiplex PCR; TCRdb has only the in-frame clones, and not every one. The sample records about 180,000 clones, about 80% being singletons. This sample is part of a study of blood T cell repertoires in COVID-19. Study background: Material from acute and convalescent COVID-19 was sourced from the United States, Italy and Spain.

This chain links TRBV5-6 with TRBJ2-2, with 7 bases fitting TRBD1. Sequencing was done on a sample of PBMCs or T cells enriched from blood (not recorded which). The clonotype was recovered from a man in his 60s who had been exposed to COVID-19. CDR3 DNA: TGTGCCAGCAGCGCCGTCAGGGGGAAGACCGGGGAGCTGTTTTTT. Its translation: CASSAVRGKTGELFF. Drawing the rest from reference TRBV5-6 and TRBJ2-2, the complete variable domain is DAGVTQSPTHLIKTRGQQVTLRCSPKSGHDTVSWYQQALGQGPQFIFQYYEEEERQRGNFPDRFSGHQFPNYSSELNVNALLLGDSALYLCASSAVRGKTGELFFGEGSRLTVL.